Below, one TCR beta chain is given with its context. No antigen is known for it. Carrying UMI labels, the TRB cDNA libraries were prepared through 5' RACE. TCRdb re-called the 5' RACE reads; every CDR3 protein appears as one record, without DNA. The specimen's table records approximately 58,000 distinct CDR3 sequences. Among CD8+ T cells, naive ones were CD45RO-CCR7+CD27+CD95-. This sample stems from a study of CXCR3-negative and CXCR3-positive naive CD8 T cells. Looking at the study overall: The TRB read total, about 130 million, broke down to about 1.5 +/- 0.3 million reads per library. Notes on the study in general: With CXCR3 expression partially decreased after cryopreservation, most assays relied on fresh PBMCs.

This CDR3 region has 13 residues. Germline CDR1 is DFQATT and CDR2 is SNEGSKA (reference sequence). The chain is built from TRBV20-1 and TRBJ2-7; TCRdb reports TRBD1, a call that lacks DNA to check it against. The specimen was naive CXCR3- CD8+ T cells from blood. Stated subset: CD45RO-CCR7+CD27+CD95- naive CD8+ T cells lacking CXCR3 (TNR3-). This sequence was found in a human donor in good health. Some clones in this sample may be carry-over from other donors' samples. CDR3 amino acids: CSARAGGSYEQYF.